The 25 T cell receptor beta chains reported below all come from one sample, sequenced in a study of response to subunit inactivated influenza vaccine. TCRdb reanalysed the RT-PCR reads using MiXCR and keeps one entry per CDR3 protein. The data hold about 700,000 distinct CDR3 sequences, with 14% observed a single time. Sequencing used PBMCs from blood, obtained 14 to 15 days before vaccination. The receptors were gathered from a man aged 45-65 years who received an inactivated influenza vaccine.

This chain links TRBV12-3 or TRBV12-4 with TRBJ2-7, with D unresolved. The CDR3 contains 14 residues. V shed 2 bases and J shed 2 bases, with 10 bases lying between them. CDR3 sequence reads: CASSLIGGPYEQYF. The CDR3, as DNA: TGTGCCAGCAGTTTAATTGGCGGACCCTACGAGCAGTACTTC.

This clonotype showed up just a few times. The CDR3, as DNA: TGCAGTGCTAGATCGGAGGACAGAGTTTTAGCCTACGAGCAGTACTTC. Protein product: CSARSEDRVLAYEQYF. The chain links TRBV20-1 to TRBJ2-7; maybe TRBD1 (6 bases). Trimming removed 2 bases from V and 2 bases from J, with 19 bases in between. Per the germline V gene, CDR1 is DFQATT and CDR2 is SNEGSKA (reference sequence). The CDR3 is 16 amino acids.

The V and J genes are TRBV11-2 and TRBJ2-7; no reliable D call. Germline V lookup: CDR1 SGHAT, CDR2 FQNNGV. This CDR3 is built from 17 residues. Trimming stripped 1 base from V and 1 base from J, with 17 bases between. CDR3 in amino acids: CASSLGAAADVSYEQYF. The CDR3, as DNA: TGTGCCAGCAGCTTAGGCGCAGCAGCAGACGTGTCCTACGAGCAGTACTTC.

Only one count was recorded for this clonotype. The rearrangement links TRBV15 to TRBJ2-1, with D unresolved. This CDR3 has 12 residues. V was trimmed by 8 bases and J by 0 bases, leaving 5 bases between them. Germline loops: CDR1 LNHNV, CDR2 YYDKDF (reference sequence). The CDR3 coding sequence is TGTGCCACCGGGCCCTCCTACAATGAGCAGTTCTTC. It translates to CATGPSYNEQFF. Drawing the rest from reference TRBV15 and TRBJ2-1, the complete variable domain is DAMVIQNPRYQVTQFGKPVTLSCSQTLNHNVMYWYQQKSSQAPKLLFHYYDKDFNNEADTPDNFQSRRPNTSFCFLDIRSPGLGDTAMYLCATGPSYNEQFFGPGTRLTVL.

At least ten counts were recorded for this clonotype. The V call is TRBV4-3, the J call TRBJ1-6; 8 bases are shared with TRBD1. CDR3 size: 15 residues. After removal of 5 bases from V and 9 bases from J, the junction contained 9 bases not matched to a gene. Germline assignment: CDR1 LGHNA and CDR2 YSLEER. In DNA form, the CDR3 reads TGCGCCAGCAGCTACGGACAGGGAAAGGGTTCACCCCTCCACTTT. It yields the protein CASSYGQGKGSPLHF.

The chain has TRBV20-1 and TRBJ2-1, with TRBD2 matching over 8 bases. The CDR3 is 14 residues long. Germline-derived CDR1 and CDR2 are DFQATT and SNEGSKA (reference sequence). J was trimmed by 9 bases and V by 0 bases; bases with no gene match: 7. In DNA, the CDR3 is TGCAGTGCTAGAGATTGGGGACTAGAGGGTGAGCAGTTCTTC. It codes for CSARDWGLEGEQFF.

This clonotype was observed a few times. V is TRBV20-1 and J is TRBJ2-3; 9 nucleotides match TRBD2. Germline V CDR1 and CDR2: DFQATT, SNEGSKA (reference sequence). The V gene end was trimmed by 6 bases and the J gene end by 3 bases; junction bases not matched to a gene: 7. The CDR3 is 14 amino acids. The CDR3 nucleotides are TGCAGTGCCAAACGGGCGGGAGGGACAGATACGCAGTATTTT. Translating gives CSAKRAGGTDTQYF.

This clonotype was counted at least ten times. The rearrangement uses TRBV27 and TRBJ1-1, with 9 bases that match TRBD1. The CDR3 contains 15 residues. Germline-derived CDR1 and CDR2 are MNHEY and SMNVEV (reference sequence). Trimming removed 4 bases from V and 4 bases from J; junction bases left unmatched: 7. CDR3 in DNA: TGTGCCAGCAGTTCGCTGACAGGGGGAAGCACTGAAGCTTTCTTT. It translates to CASSSLTGGSTEAFF.

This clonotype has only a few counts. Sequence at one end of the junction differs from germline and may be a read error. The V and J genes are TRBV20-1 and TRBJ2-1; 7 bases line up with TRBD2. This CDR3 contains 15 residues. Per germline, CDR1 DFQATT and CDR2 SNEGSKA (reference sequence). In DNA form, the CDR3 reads TGCTGTGCTAGAGGGCTAGCGGTACAGTACAATGAGCAGTTCTTC. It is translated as CCARGLAVQYNEQFF.

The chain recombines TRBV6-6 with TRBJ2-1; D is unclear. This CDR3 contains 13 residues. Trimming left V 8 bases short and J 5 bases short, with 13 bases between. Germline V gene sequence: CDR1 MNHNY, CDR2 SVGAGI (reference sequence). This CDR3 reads CASRRPRDNEQFF. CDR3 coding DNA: TGTGCCAGCCGCCGCCCCCGGGACAATGAGCAGTTCTTC.

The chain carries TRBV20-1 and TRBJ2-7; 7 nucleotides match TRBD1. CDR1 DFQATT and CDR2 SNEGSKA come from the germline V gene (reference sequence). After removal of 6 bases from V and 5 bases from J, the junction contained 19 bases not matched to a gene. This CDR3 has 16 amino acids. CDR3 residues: CSAPEITGANHNEQYF. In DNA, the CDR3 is TGCAGTGCCCCCGAGATCACAGGGGCCAACCACAACGAGCAGTACTTC.

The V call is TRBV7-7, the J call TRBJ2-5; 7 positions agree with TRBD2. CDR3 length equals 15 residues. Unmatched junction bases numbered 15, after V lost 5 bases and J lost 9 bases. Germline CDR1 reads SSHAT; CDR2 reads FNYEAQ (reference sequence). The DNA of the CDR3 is TGTGCCAGCAGCGCCAGCGGGGTCGGATCAAGGGCCCAGTACTTC. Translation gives CASSASGVGSRAQYF.

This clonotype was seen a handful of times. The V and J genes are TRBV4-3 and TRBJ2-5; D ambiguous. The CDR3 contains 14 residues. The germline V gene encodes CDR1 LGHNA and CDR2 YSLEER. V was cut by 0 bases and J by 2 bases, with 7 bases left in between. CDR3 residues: CASSQDYGQETQYF. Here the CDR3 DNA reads TGCGCCAGCAGCCAAGATTACGGGCAAGAGACCCAGTACTTC.

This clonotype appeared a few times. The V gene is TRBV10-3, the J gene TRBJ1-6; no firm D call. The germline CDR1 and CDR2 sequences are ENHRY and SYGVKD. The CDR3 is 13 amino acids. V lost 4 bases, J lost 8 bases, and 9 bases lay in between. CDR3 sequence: CAISALGDSPLHF. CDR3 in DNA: TGTGCCATCAGTGCGTTGGGCGATTCACCCCTCCACTTT.

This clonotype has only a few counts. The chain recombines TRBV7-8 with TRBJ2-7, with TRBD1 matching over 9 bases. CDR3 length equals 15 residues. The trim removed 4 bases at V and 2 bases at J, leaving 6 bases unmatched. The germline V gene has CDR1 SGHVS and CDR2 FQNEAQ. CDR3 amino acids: CASSYPGQGPYEQYF. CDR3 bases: TGTGCCAGCAGCTATCCGGGACAGGGACCCTACGAGCAGTACTTC.

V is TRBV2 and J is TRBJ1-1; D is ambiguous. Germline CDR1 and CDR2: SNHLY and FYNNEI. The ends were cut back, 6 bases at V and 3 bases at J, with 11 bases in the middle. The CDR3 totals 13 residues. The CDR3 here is CASRRLEDTEAFF. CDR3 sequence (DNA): TGTGCCAGCAGACGGTTAGAGGACACTGAAGCTTTCTTT.

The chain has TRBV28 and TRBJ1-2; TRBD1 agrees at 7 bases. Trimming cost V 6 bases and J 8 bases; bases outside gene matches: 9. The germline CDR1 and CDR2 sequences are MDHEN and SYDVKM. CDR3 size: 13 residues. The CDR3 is CASSVPGQRGYTF. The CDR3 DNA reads TGTGCCAGCAGCGTGCCGGGACAGCGGGGCTACACCTTC.

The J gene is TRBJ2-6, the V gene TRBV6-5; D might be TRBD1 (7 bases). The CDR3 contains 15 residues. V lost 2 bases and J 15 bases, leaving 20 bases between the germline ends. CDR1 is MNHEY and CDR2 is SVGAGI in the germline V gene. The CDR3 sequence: CASSYDGRGTASLTF. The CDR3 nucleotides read TGTGCCAGCAGTTACGATGGCAGGGGGACTGCATCCCTGACTTTC.

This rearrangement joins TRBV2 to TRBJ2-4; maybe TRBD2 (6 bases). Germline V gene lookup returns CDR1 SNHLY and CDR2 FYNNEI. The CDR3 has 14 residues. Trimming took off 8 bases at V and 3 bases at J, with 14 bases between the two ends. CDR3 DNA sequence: TGTGCCAGCCGAGCCCGGACTAACAAAAACATTCAGTACTTC. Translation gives CASRARTNKNIQYF.

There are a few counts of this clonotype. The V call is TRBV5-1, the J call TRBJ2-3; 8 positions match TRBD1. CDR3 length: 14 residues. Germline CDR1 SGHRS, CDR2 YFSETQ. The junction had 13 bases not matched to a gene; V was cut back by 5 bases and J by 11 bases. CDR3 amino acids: CASSQGQAPSEQYF. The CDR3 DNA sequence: TGCGCCAGCAGTCAGGGACAGGCCCCCTCTGAGCAGTATTTT.

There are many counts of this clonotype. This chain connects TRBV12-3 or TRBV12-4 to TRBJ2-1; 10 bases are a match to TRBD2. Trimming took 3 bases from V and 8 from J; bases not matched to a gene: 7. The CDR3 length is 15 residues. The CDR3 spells CASSLSSGRIDEQFF. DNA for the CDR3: TGTGCCAGCAGTTTGAGTAGCGGGAGGATCGATGAGCAGTTCTTC.

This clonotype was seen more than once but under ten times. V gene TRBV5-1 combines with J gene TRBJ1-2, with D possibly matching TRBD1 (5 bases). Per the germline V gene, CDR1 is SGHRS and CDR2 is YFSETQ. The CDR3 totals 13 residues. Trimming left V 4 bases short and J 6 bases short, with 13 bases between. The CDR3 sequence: CASSPGGFDGYTF. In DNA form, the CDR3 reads TGCGCCAGCAGCCCGGGGGGTTTCGATGGCTACACCTTC.

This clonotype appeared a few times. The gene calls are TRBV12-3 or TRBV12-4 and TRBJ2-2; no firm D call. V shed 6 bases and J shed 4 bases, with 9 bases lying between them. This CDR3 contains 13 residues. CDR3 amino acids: CASSITFTGELFF. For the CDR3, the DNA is TGTGCCAGCAGCATAACCTTCACCGGGGAGCTGTTTTTT.

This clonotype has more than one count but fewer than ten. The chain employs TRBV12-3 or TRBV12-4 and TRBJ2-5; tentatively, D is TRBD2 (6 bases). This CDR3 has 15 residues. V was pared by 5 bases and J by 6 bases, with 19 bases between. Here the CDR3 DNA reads TGTGCCAGCAGTCTAGGGTCTTCGGGGGTTAAGACCCAGTACTTC. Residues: CASSLGSSGVKTQYF.

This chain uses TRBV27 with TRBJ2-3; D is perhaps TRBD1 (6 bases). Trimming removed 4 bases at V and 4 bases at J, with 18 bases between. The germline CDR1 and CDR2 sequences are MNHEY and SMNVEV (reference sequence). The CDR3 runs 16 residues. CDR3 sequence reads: CASSWSWGQVADTQYF. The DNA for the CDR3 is TGTGCCAGCAGTTGGTCGTGGGGGCAGGTCGCAGATACGCAGTATTTT.